This T cell receptor (beta chain) was documented in a study of blood T cells in healthy people across ages. Germline V gene sequence: CDR1 SEHNR, CDR2 FQNEAQ (reference sequence). This CDR3 spans 14 amino acids. Trimming took 1 base from V and 11 from J, leaving 17 bases between them. Combining a sample-barcoded 5' primer with a J-beta primer mix, a second PCR ran for roughly 7 to 11 cycles. TCRdb recomputed calls from the 5' RACE reads with MiXCR, one row per CDR3 protein. The profile shows around 1,800,000 distinct CDR3 sequences, approximately 39% of them singletons. The specimen was blood. The sequence derives from a human donor in good health. The V call is TRBV7-9, the J call TRBJ1-1, with D tentatively TRBD1 (6 bases). CDR3 coding DNA: TGTGCCAGCAGCTTAGTCGGGGGCGCGATAGACGCTTTCTTT. Amino acids: CASSLVGGAIDAFF.